The 29 T cell receptor beta chains below come from one sample, sequenced in a study of cytotoxic CD8 clonotypes in ibrutinib-treated CLL. TCRdb's table, derived via immunoSEQ multiplex PCR, lists solely in-frame clones and lacks some. The sample holds 130,000 or so clones, 70% to 80% seen once. This specimen consisted of PBMCs, obtained after 12 months of ibrutinib treatment. Receptors originate from a human donor with chronic lymphocytic leukemia.

The rearrangement uses TRBV27 and TRBJ2-5, with 11 bases identical to TRBD2. Germline loops: CDR1 MNHEY, CDR2 SMNVEV (reference sequence). V lost 5 bases, J lost 5 bases, and 10 bases stayed unmatched. This CDR3 has 16 amino acids. The CDR3 spells CASSTLAGGLRETQYF. In DNA form, the CDR3 reads TGTGCCAGCAGTACCCTAGCGGGGGGCCTCCGTGAGACCCAGTACTTC.

CDR3 sequence: CASSLSTSGSTDTQYF. The CDR3 DNA sequence: TGCGCCAGCAGCTTGTCCACTAGCGGCAGCACAGATACGCAGTATTTT. The rearrangement links TRBV5-1 to TRBJ2-3, with 8 bases identical to TRBD2. Per germline, CDR1 SGHRS and CDR2 YFSETQ. V lost 1 base and J lost 0; bases outside the gene matches: 4. This CDR3 comprises 16 residues.

This chain uses TRBV6-4 with TRBJ2-7; TRBD1 agrees at 7 bases. Germline lookup yields CDR1 MRHNA and CDR2 SNTAGT. This CDR3 is 13 amino acids long. The J segment lost 3 bases and the V segment lost 4 bases, leaving 3 bases of the junction unmatched. The CDR3 coding sequence is TGTGCCAGCAGTGTCGCAGGGGGCTACGAGCAGTACTTC. Amino acid sequence: CASSVAGGYEQYF.

The chain employs TRBV29-1 and TRBJ1-1; D is uncertain. V was cut by 3 bases and J by 4 bases, with 12 bases left in between. This CDR3 contains 13 residues. Germline CDR1 and CDR2: SQVTM and ANQGSEA. CDR3 nucleotides: TGCAGCGTTGAGCCTATGGGCGGCACTGAAGCTTTCTTT. Translating it yields CSVEPMGGTEAFF.

The chain uses TRBV19 and TRBJ2-2, with TRBD2 matching 7 bases. CDR1 is LNHDA, CDR2 SQIVND, per germline (reference sequence). J gave up 7 bases and V 4 bases, and 12 bases lay outside the gene matches. The CDR3 loop spans 16 amino acids. The CDR3 DNA is TGTGCCAGTAGTAAATCCGGGACGGCGGGGGTCGGGGAGCTGTTTTTT. This gives the protein CASSKSGTAGVGELFF.

The rearrangement joins TRBV5-1 to TRBJ2-7; D unresolved. Germline V gives CDR1 SGHRS, CDR2 YFSETQ. The V gene lost 4 bases and the J gene lost 0 bases, with 14 bases spanning the gap. There are 15 residues in the CDR3. The CDR3 nucleotides read TGCGCCAGCAGCGTCGACATCCTGACCTCCTACGAGCAGTACTTC. Its translation is CASSVDILTSYEQYF.

This chain connects TRBV7-2 to TRBJ2-6; D not resolved. Germline loops: CDR1 SGHTA, CDR2 FQGNSA. Deletions cut 5 bases from V and 0 bases from J, with 11 bases between. The CDR3 consists of 16 residues. The CDR3 DNA is TGTGCCAGCAGCCTTGGCCCAATCTCTGGGGCCAACGTCCTGACTTTC. Its translation: CASSLGPISGANVLTF. The whole variable domain, remainder taken from reference TRBV7-2 and TRBJ2-6, is GAGVSQSPSNKVTEKGKDVELRCDPISGHTALYWYRQSLGQGLEFLIYFQGNSAPDKSGLPSDRFSAERTGGSVSTLTIQRTQQEDSAVYLCASSLGPISGANVLTFGAGSRLTVL.

The chain uses TRBV5-1 and TRBJ2-7; 9 bases line up with TRBD1. CDR1 is SGHRS and CDR2 is YFSETQ in the germline V gene. The V gene end was trimmed by 3 bases and the J gene end by 1 base; junction bases not matched to a gene: 2. The length of the CDR3 is 14 residues. CDR3 DNA sequence: TGCGCCAGCAGCTGGGGGACAGGGTCCTACGAGCAGTACTTC. Residues: CASSWGTGSYEQYF.

This chain connects TRBV4-1 to TRBJ1-6; weak D call: TRBD1 (6 bases). Germline-derived CDR1 and CDR2 are MGHRA and YSYEKL. The CDR3 contains 16 residues. Trimming took 2 bases from V and 8 from J, leaving 16 bases between them. The CDR3 DNA follows: TGCGCCAGCAGCCAATTTCAAGGGGGGAGTTATTCACCCCTCCACTTT. This sequence encodes CASSQFQGGSYSPLHF.

This clone has only one observation. This chain connects TRBV4-2 to TRBJ1-2, with D possibly TRBD1 on 5 matching bases. The CDR3 totals 18 residues. Germline lookup yields CDR1 LGHNA and CDR2 YNFKEQ. V lost 0 bases to trimming and J lost 4 bases, with 21 bases between them. The CDR3 loop is CASSQETDQGSRIYGYTF. CDR3 nucleotide sequence: TGTGCCAGCAGCCAAGAAACGGACCAGGGCTCAAGAATCTATGGCTACACCTTC.

This clone has only one observation. This CDR3 reads CASSRRQGSHYPRADTQYF. The CDR3 nucleotides read TGTGCCAGCAGTCGTCGACAGGGGTCCCACTACCCGCGGGCAGATACGCAGTATTTT. This chain uses TRBV27 with TRBJ2-3; 8 bases are a match to TRBD1. Germline loops: CDR1 MNHEY, CDR2 SMNVEV (reference sequence). The CDR3 totals 19 residues. Trimming removed 5 bases from V and 4 bases from J; junction bases left unmatched: 20.

The V gene is TRBV30, the J gene TRBJ2-5; D might be TRBD1 or TRBD2, each matching 5 bases. The CDR3 spans 14 residues. Germline values: CDR1 GTSNPN, CDR2 SVGIG (reference sequence). V was trimmed by 3 bases and J by 4 bases, leaving 15 bases between them. The CDR3 reads CAWRGRGSGETQYF. The DNA for the CDR3 is TGTGCCTGGAGGGGCCGGGGCTCAGGAGAGACCCAGTACTTC.

V and J are TRBV18 and TRBJ2-5; 10 bases align to TRBD1. CDR1 is KGHSH and CDR2 is LQKENI in the germline V gene. Unmatched junction bases numbered 10, after V lost 4 bases and J lost 11 bases. The CDR3 extends over 14 amino acids. For the CDR3, the DNA is TGTGCCAGCTCACGGGACAGGGGAGGAAGTGAGCAGTACTTC. Amino acid sequence: CASSRDRGGSEQYF.

The chain is built from TRBV27 and TRBJ1-2; unclear D gene. CDR3 length equals 14 residues. The ends were cut back, 9 bases at V and 8 bases at J, with 22 bases in the middle. Germline V gene data show CDR1 as MNHEY and CDR2 as SMNVEV (reference sequence). CDR3 in amino acids: CARAIKGHLWGYTF. For the CDR3, the DNA is TGTGCCAGAGCAATCAAAGGGCACCTCTGGGGCTACACCTTC.

This clone was observed a few times. This chain uses TRBV18 with TRBJ2-7; no reliable D call. CDR3 length equals 13 residues. V was pared by 6 bases and J by 2 bases, with 11 bases between. Per the germline V gene, CDR1 is KGHSH and CDR2 is LQKENI. The CDR3 sequence: CASSPGNPYEQYF. CDR3 nucleotides: TGTGCCAGCTCCCCCGGCAATCCCTACGAGCAGTACTTC. The entire variable domain, with the rest obtained from reference TRBV18 and TRBJ2-7, is as follows: NAGVMQNPRHLVRRRGQEARLRCSPMKGHSHVYWYRQLPEEGLKFMVYLQKENIIDESGMPKERFSAEFPKEGPSILRIQQVVRGDSAAYFCASSPGNPYEQYFGPGTRLTVT.

The chain links TRBV11-3 to TRBJ2-1, with D perhaps TRBD1 (5 bases). Germline CDR1 and CDR2: SGHNT and YENEEA. The CDR3 spans 16 residues. V lost 0 bases to trimming and J lost 7 bases, with 16 bases between them. This chain's CDR3 is CASSLDLRQGLNEQFF. The CDR3 coding sequence is TGTGCCAGCAGCTTAGATCTGCGGCAGGGTTTAAATGAGCAGTTCTTC.

About this clone: The sample carries other DNA sequences with the same CDR3. This sequence joins TRBV7-2 and TRBJ1-2; possibly TRBD1 for D (5 bases). The CDR3 has 13 residues. The V end was cut by 3 bases, the J end by 2 bases, with 7 bases between. Germline CDR1 reads SGHTA; CDR2 reads FQGNSA. CDR3 region: CASSLGPNYGYTF. The CDR3 nucleotides are TGTGCCAGCAGCTTGGGACCGAACTATGGCTACACCTTC.

This clone was seen just once. This specimen includes other DNA sequences encoding the same CDR3. This chain connects TRBV5-4 to TRBJ2-5; D is unclear. Germline V gene sequence: CDR1 SGHNT, CDR2 YYREEE (reference sequence). The ends were cut back, 0 bases at V and 3 bases at J, with 6 bases in the middle. CDR3 size: 13 residues. CDR3 coding DNA: TGTGCCAGCAGCTTGGGGCGAGAAGAGACCCAGTACTTC. Protein sequence: CASSLGREETQYF.

This clone was recorded at least ten times. The gene calls are TRBV28 and TRBJ1-2, with D maybe TRBD1 (5 bases). In germline, CDR1 is MDHEN, CDR2 SYDVKM. CDR3 length: 13 amino acids. V shed 5 bases and J shed 4 bases, with 11 bases lying between them. CDR3 nucleotides: TGTGCCAGCAGTGGCAGGGCTCCCTATGGCTACACCTTC. It translates to CASSGRAPYGYTF.

The rearrangement joins TRBV2 to TRBJ2-7; D perhaps matches TRBD1 (6 bases). V lost 8 bases, J lost 5 bases, and 13 bases lay in between. The CDR3 extends over 12 amino acids. CDR1 SNHLY and CDR2 FYNNEI come from the germline V gene. The CDR3 is CASSAGDDEQYF. The DNA for the CDR3 is TGTGCCAGCTCCGCAGGGGACGACGAGCAGTACTTC.

The rearrangement joins TRBV18 to TRBJ2-7; D is perhaps TRBD1 (6 bases). The ends were cut back, 4 bases at V and 3 bases at J, with 10 bases in the middle. This CDR3 has 13 amino acids. Germline V gives CDR1 KGHSH, CDR2 LQKENI. The CDR3 spells CASSLGQDYEQYF. The CDR3 DNA follows: TGTGCCAGCTCACTGGGACAAGACTACGAGCAGTACTTC.

The J gene is TRBJ2-3, the V gene TRBV28; tentative D call: TRBD1 (7 bases). V lost 3 bases to trimming and J lost 1 base, with 11 bases between them. CDR3 length: 15 amino acids. CDR1 is MDHEN, CDR2 SYDVKM, per germline. The CDR3, as DNA: TGTGCCAGCAGTTTGGGCAGGGGGGGCACAGATACGCAGTATTTT. Its protein product is CASSLGRGGTDTQYF. The variable domain in full, completed from reference TRBV28 and TRBJ2-3, reads DVKVTQSSRYLVKRTGEKVFLECVQDMDHENMFWYRQDPGLGLRLIYFSYDVKMKEKGDIPEGYSVSREKKERFSLILESASTNQTSMYLCASSLGRGGTDTQYFGPGTRLTVL.

In this sample, this clone turned up many times. J is TRBJ2-7 and V is TRBV6-5; 7 bases fit TRBD1. Germline-derived CDR1 and CDR2 are MNHEY and SVGAGI. Losses at the gene ends were 8 bases for V and 4 bases for J; bases not matched to a gene: 8. The CDR3 spans 13 residues. The CDR3 nucleotides are TGTGCCAGCTCCACAGGGGCTTTTTACGAGCAGTACTTC. It translates to CASSTGAFYEQYF.

The V call is TRBV5-1, the J call TRBJ2-5, with 10 nucleotides matching TRBD1. Germline assignment: CDR1 SGHRS and CDR2 YFSETQ. This CDR3 contains 16 residues. J gave up 4 bases and V 3 bases, and 9 bases lay outside the gene matches. The DNA of the CDR3 is TGCGCCAGCAGCTATACGCTAGACAGGGGGCGAGAGACCCAGTACTTC. This sequence encodes CASSYTLDRGRETQYF.

V is TRBV30 and J is TRBJ2-3; possibly TRBD1 or TRBD2 for D (5 bases each). V was clipped by 7 bases and J by 2 bases, with 13 bases between them. The CDR3 consists of 13 residues. Germline loops: CDR1 GTSNPN, CDR2 SVGIG (reference sequence). The CDR3 sequence: CASSRGHTDTQYF. The DNA for the CDR3 is TGTGCCTCGTCTCGGGGCCACACAGATACGCAGTATTTT.

This clone was recorded only once. The rearrangement uses TRBV7-8 and TRBJ1-1, with 10 bases aligning to TRBD1. The germline V gene has CDR1 SGHVS and CDR2 FQNEAQ. V was pared by 5 bases and J by 6 bases, with 6 bases of the junction left unmatched. This CDR3 region has 14 residues. The CDR3 nucleotides read TGTGCCAGCAGCCTCCGGGACAGGGGATCTGAAGCTTTCTTT. Its translation: CASSLRDRGSEAFF.

The V gene is TRBV7-8, the J gene TRBJ2-1; 14 bases fit TRBD2. From germline, CDR1 is SGHVS and CDR2 FQNEAQ. The length of the CDR3 is 15 residues. V shed 6 bases, J shed 5 bases, and the junction held 3 bases outside the gene matches. The CDR3 is CASRVTSGRDNEQFF. The CDR3 DNA reads as TGTGCCAGCAGGGTGACTAGCGGGAGGGACAATGAGCAGTTCTTC.

The rearrangement uses TRBV4-2 and TRBJ1-1, with D possibly matching TRBD1 (6 bases). The CDR3 has 14 residues. Germline CDR1 is LGHNA and CDR2 is YNFKEQ. V was pared by 1 base and J by 0 bases, with 6 bases between. CDR3 protein: CASSQGTVNTEAFF. Here the CDR3 DNA reads TGTGCCAGCAGCCAAGGGACAGTGAACACTGAAGCTTTCTTT.

This chain links TRBV27 with TRBJ1-1, with D tentatively TRBD1 (5 bases). V was clipped by 10 bases and J by 3 bases, with 12 bases between them. Germline V gene lookup returns CDR1 MNHEY and CDR2 SMNVEV (reference sequence). The CDR3 consists of 12 residues. CDR3 loop: CAIYRWDTEAFF. The CDR3 DNA is TGTGCCATCTACAGGTGGGACACTGAAGCTTTCTTT.